The present entry profiles one TCR beta chain with its context. The antigen remains unidentified. This sample is part of a study of cytomegalovirus exposure and HLA in healthy donors. About the study: An early data release held tens of millions of unique TCRs from HLA-typed donors.

Both 60 Vbeta primers and 13 Jbeta primers went into the PCR. Repertoires were generated with immunoSEQ multiplex PCR, while TCRdb's copy carries only in-frame clones and drops some. Altogether 150,000 or so clones are present, less than 80% being singletons, with the ten largest covering less than 0.9%. Study conclusions and caveats: Cytomegalovirus association was assigned to about 150 TCR beta chains. It was taken for granted in presence/absence analyses that sequencing depth across donors was roughly uniform.

Sequencing was carried out using PBMCs. This TCR came from a female donor in good health and CMV-seronegative.

The CDR3 sequence is CASSSGQGSLGYTF. In DNA, the CDR3 is TGTGCCAGCAGTTCAGGACAGGGGTCGTTAGGCTACACCTTC. This sequence joins TRBV27 and TRBJ1-2, with 9 bases fitting TRBD1. The J segment lost 8 bases and the V segment lost 4 bases, leaving 8 bases of the junction unmatched. The CDR3 contains 14 residues. Germline V gives CDR1 MNHEY, CDR2 SMNVEV (reference sequence).